This T cell receptor (beta chain) was profiled in a study of T cell responses to AZD1222 COVID-19 vaccine. The junction had 18 bases not matched to a gene; V was cut back by 2 bases and J by 0 bases. This CDR3 spans 21 amino acids. Germline V lookup: CDR1 KGHDR, CDR2 SFDVKD. The protocol was immunoSEQ multiplex PCR, while the TCRdb copy is restricted to in-frame clones and leaves out a portion. Counted here are 130,000 to 150,000 clones, 90% occurring once; the ten biggest clones make up roughly 3.1%. Study-wide results and limits: Mapped onto spike, vaccine-associated CD4 TCRs spanned it and were dominant at 160-218 and 743-854. All repertoire sampling was performed exclusively after the peak T cell response.

This clone was observed once. Its antigen is unknown. The sequences come from peripheral blood, collected on day 0 of AZD1222 vaccination. This sequence was found in an adult in good health. The chain uses TRBV24-1 and TRBJ2-3, with 8 bases fitting TRBD2. The CDR3 region has the DNA TGTGCCACCAGTGATTCCCCGGGCTTGGCGGGGGGCGCGCCTAGCACAGATACGCAGTATTTT. It specifies CATSDSPGLAGGAPSTDTQYF.